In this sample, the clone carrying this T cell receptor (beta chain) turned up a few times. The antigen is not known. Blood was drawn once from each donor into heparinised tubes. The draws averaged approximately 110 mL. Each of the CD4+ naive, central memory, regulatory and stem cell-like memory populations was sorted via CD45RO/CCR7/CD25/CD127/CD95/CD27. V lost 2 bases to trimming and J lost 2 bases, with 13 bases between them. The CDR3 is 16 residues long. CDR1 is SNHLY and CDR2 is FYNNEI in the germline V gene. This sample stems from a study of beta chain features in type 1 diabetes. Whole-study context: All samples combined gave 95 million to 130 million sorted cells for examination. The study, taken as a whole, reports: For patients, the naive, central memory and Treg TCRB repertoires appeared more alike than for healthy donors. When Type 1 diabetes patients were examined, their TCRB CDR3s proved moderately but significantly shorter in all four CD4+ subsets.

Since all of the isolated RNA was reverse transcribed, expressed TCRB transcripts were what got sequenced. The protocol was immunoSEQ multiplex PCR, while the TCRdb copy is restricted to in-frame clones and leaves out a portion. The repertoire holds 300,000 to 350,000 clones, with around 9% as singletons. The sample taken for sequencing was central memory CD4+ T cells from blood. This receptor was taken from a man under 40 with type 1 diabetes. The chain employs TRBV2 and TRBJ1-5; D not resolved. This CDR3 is CASSERTGSGNQPQHF. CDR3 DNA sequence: TGTGCCAGCAGTGAAAGGACGGGGTCGGGCAATCAGCCCCAGCATTTT.